This TCR beta chain emerged from a study of Graves' ophthalmopathy and Graves' hyperthyroidism. The overall study: Peripheral blood samples were taken at initial diagnosis, before any treatment.

Ophthalmopathy donors showed moderate-to-severe activity, CAS ≥3, NOSPECS ≥4 and a duration under 3 months. PBMCs originated in around 11 ml of fresh peripheral blood. The authors amplified TCR beta CDR3 regions from RNA transcripts. HTBI primers were employed in first-round RT-PCR, then a second-round multiplex PCR followed. TCRdb used MiXCR to reprocess the multiplex PCR reads, holding one entry per CDR3 protein. The sample records hundreds of thousands of distinct CDR3 sequences, roughly two fifths being singletons. CDR3 length: 14 residues. CDR1 and CDR2 (germline): LNHDA, SQIVND (reference sequence). V was clipped by 4 bases and J by 9 bases, with 13 bases between them. In this sample, this clonotype turned up many times.

The sequencing input was peripheral blood. This TCR came from an adult man with Graves' ophthalmopathy. The chain combines TRBV19 with TRBJ1-6; TRBD1 is a possible D gene (6 bases). The CDR3 coding sequence is TGTGCCAGTAGTACGGCATACAGGGTTTCACCCCTCCACTTT. Translated: CASSTAYRVSPLHF.